The next 32 T cell receptor beta chains were all read from a single sample in a study of cytomegalovirus exposure and HLA in healthy donors. In the PCR, 60 Vbeta and 13 Jbeta primers were used. The repertoire was sequenced with immunoSEQ multiplex PCR; TCRdb's copy has only in-frame clones and lacks some. The data show roughly 100,000 clones, roughly 80% seen once. The specimen sequenced was PBMCs. The receptors originated from a man between 60 and 70 years old in good health and CMV-seronegative.

The genes are TRBV30 and TRBJ1-2; D is possibly TRBD1 (5 bases). The germline gives CDR1 GTSNPN, CDR2 SVGIG (reference sequence). Trimming cost V 4 bases and J 2 bases, with 11 bases left between them. There are 13 residues in the CDR3. As DNA, the CDR3 is TGTGCCTGGACAGGCAGGGCCAACTATGGCTACACCTTC. It specifies CAWTGRANYGYTF.

The rearrangement joins TRBV5-1 to TRBJ2-4; the D gene is possibly TRBD1 (5 bases). The V end was cut by 4 bases, the J end by 0 bases, with 14 bases between. CDR3 length: 16 amino acids. Germline V CDR1 and CDR2: SGHRS, YFSETQ. The CDR3 DNA is TGCGCCAGCAGCCCTGGGGCACTCCTAGCCAAAAACATTCAGTACTTC. Translating gives CASSPGALLAKNIQYF.

The chain employs TRBV5-1 and TRBJ2-5; 7 bases agree with TRBD1. Germline values: CDR1 SGHRS, CDR2 YFSETQ. There are 13 residues in the CDR3. After removal of 4 bases from V and 11 bases from J, the junction contained 11 bases not matched to a gene. The CDR3 DNA is TGCGCCAGCAGCACCGGACAGGCCGAGGAGCAGTACTTC. Protein sequence: CASSTGQAEEQYF.

The rearrangement joins TRBV6-5 to TRBJ1-4; D might be TRBD1 (6 bases). V was shortened by 2 bases and J by 8 bases, with 12 bases between the two germline ends. Germline lookup yields CDR1 MNHEY and CDR2 SVGAGI. This CDR3 has 14 residues. As DNA, the CDR3 is TGTGCCAGCAGTTACGGGGGGGGCTTAGAAAAACTGTTTTTT. Its protein is CASSYGGGLEKLFF.

This sequence joins TRBV18 and TRBJ1-1, with D uncertain. The ends were cut back, 2 bases at V and 5 bases at J, with 12 bases in the middle. This CDR3 contains 14 residues. Germline values: CDR1 KGHSH, CDR2 LQKENI. Here the CDR3 DNA reads TGTGCCAGCTCACCAAGGCAAGGGAGGACTGAAGCTTTCTTT. It is translated as CASSPRQGRTEAFF.

A few counts support this clone. The rearrangement uses TRBV7-8 and TRBJ1-1, with D perhaps TRBD1 (6 bases). The V and J ends lost 2 bases and 6 bases respectively, with 16 bases between them. This CDR3 comprises 15 residues. Germline loops: CDR1 SGHVS, CDR2 FQNEAQ. As DNA, the CDR3 is TGTGCCAGCAGCTTAATTGGATTTGGGGGCGCTGAAGCTTTCTTT. It codes for CASSLIGFGGAEAFF.

The chain couples TRBV4-3 to TRBJ2-3; possible D gene TRBD2, 6 bases. The germline V gene has CDR1 LGHNA and CDR2 YSLEER. Deletions cut 4 bases from V and 2 bases from J, with 13 bases between. The CDR3 totals 15 residues. Here the CDR3 reads CASSPEEGFTDTQYF. The CDR3 DNA follows: TGCGCCAGCAGCCCAGAGGAGGGTTTCACAGATACGCAGTATTTT.

The V gene is TRBV9, the J gene TRBJ1-1; maybe TRBD1 (5 bases). CDR1 and CDR2 from the germline V gene are SGDLS and YYNGEE. The CDR3 has 14 residues. The ends were cut back, 0 bases at V and 0 bases at J, with 6 bases in the middle. Written as DNA, the CDR3 is TGTGCCAGCAGCGTAGGACAGATGAACACTGAAGCTTTCTTT. It is translated as CASSVGQMNTEAFF.

V is TRBV5-1 and J is TRBJ2-7; 10 bases match TRBD2. Germline V gene data show CDR1 as SGHRS and CDR2 as YFSETQ. The trim removed 4 bases at V and 7 bases at J, leaving 11 bases unmatched. The CDR3 loop spans 15 amino acids. The CDR3: CASSRGTSETGEQYV. In DNA form, the CDR3 reads TGCGCCAGCAGCAGAGGGACTAGCGAGACGGGGGAGCAGTACGTC.

This clone was seen a few times. The gene calls are TRBV29-1 and TRBJ1-1; D is possibly TRBD1 (6 bases). The CDR3 spans 10 residues. Trimming cost V 8 bases and J 7 bases, with 11 bases left between them. Germline V CDR1 and CDR2: SQVTM, ANQGSEA. The CDR3 here is CSSWTDEAFF. As DNA, the CDR3 is TGCAGCAGTTGGACAGATGAAGCTTTCTTT.

The chain employs TRBV5-1 and TRBJ1-1; a possible D gene is TRBD1 (5 bases). There are 14 residues in the CDR3. CDR1 is SGHRS and CDR2 is YFSETQ in the germline V gene. V was trimmed by 4 bases and J by 5 bases, leaving 15 bases between them. The CDR3 reads CASSPEAGRTEAFF. For the CDR3, the DNA is TGCGCCAGCAGCCCAGAGGCAGGGCGGACTGAAGCTTTCTTT.

This clone was detected a few times. This chain links TRBV6-5 with TRBJ1-6; D is unclear. Trimming stripped 7 bases from V and 7 bases from J, with 8 bases between. The CDR3 consists of 12 residues. Germline V gene data show CDR1 as MNHEY and CDR2 as SVGAGI. The CDR3 coding sequence is TGTGCCAGCAAAGCCGGGAATTCACCCCTCCACTTT. It codes for CASKAGNSPLHF.

This clone was seen once. CDR3 region: CSVQGRTGYTF. CDR3 bases: TGCAGTGTCCAGGGCAGGACTGGCTACACCTTC. The chain recombines TRBV20-1 with TRBJ1-2; tentatively, D is TRBD1 (5 bases). The CDR3 extends over 11 amino acids. Germline assignment: CDR1 DFQATT and CDR2 SNEGSKA (reference sequence). V was clipped by 7 bases and J by 7 bases, with 13 bases between them.

The J gene is TRBJ2-2, the V gene TRBV4-3; no clear D gene. Germline CDR1 reads LGHNA; CDR2 reads YSLEER. Trimming stripped 0 bases from V and 1 base from J, with 6 bases between. The CDR3 consists of 15 residues. CDR3 residues: CASSQDFRNTGELFF. The CDR3 DNA sequence: TGCGCCAGCAGCCAAGATTTTAGGAACACCGGGGAGCTGTTTTTT.

This clone was seen just once. The V call is TRBV7-3, the J call TRBJ1-1; D perhaps matches TRBD1 (5 bases). V dropped 3 bases and J dropped 5 bases, with 13 bases sitting between them. CDR1 SGHTA and CDR2 FQGTGA come from the germline V gene. The CDR3 has 14 amino acids. CDR3 bases: TGTGCCAGCAGCTTCTCAGGGAGGGGAACTGAAGCTTTCTTT. Translated, it gives CASSFSGRGTEAFF. The full variable domain, in which reference TRBV7-3 and TRBJ1-1 provide the parts outside the CDR3, is GAGVSQTPSNKVTEKGKYVELRCDPISGHTALYWYRQSLGQGPEFLIYFQGTGAADDSGLPNDRFFAVRPEGSVSTLKIQRTERGDSAVYLCASSFSGRGTEAFFGQGTRLTVV.

This clone has only a few counts. V usage is TRBV6-5 and J usage is TRBJ2-7; 9 nucleotides align to TRBD2. The CDR3 extends over 15 amino acids. The germline V gene has CDR1 MNHEY and CDR2 SVGAGI. J lost 5 bases, V lost 1 base, and 6 bases had no gene match. The chain's CDR3 is CASSYWSSGVHEQYF. The CDR3 DNA is TGTGCCAGCAGTTACTGGTCTAGCGGGGTTCACGAGCAGTACTTC.

The V call is TRBV6-5, the J call TRBJ2-1; TRBD2 aligns across 8 bases. The CDR3 has 15 residues. Unmatched junction bases numbered 10, after V lost 5 bases and J lost 7 bases. The germline V gene has CDR1 MNHEY and CDR2 SVGAGI. For the CDR3, the DNA is TGTGCCAGCAGTAGAACGCGGGGGGCCGGGAATGAGCAGTTCTTC. Translation: CASSRTRGAGNEQFF.

This clone occurred once. This chain links TRBV5-6 with TRBJ2-3, with D possibly TRBD2 on 6 matching bases. The V gene's germline CDR1 is SGHDT and CDR2 YYEEEE. This CDR3 spans 14 amino acids. The V and J ends lost 0 bases and 5 bases respectively, with 10 bases between them. The CDR3 protein is CASSLGKAGDTQYF. The CDR3 DNA reads TGTGCCAGCAGCTTGGGAAAAGCGGGAGATACGCAGTATTTT.

This rearrangement joins TRBV5-5 to TRBJ2-3, with no clear D. The CDR3 totals 12 residues. The V end lost 4 bases, the J end lost 11 bases, and 14 bases lay between the germline ends. CDR1 is SGHKS and CDR2 is YYEKEE in the germline V gene (reference sequence). CDR3 DNA sequence: TGTGCCAGCAGCCCCGAGGTTTCGGGGCAGTATTTT. Protein sequence: CASSPEVSGQYF.

The rearrangement joins TRBV5-1 to TRBJ2-5, with a tentative D call TRBD1 (5 bases). This CDR3 spans 15 amino acids. Trimming left V 0 bases short and J 1 base short, with 10 bases between. Germline V gives CDR1 SGHRS, CDR2 YFSETQ. CDR3 loop: CASSLGGQGQETQYF. CDR3 nucleotides: TGCGCCAGCAGCTTGGGGGGTCAGGGCCAAGAGACCCAGTACTTC.

The rearrangement links TRBV18 to TRBJ1-3; 7 bases map to TRBD1. The CDR3 runs 15 residues. Germline V gene data show CDR1 as KGHSH and CDR2 as LQKENI. With 3 bases clipped from V and 2 bases from J, the junction kept 4 bases outside the gene matches. CDR3 bases: TGTGCCAGCTCACCGACGACAGGGACTGGAAACACCATATATTTT. Translated, it gives CASSPTTGTGNTIYF. Together with reference TRBV18 and TRBJ1-3, the CDR3 gives the full variable domain: NAGVMQNPRHLVRRRGQEARLRCSPMKGHSHVYWYRQLPEEGLKFMVYLQKENIIDESGMPKERFSAEFPKEGPSILRIQQVVRGDSAAYFCASSPTTGTGNTIYFGEGSWLTVV.

The J gene is TRBJ2-7, the V gene TRBV27; possibly TRBD2 for D (6 bases). The CDR3 covers 15 residues. Trimming removed 3 bases at V and 5 bases at J, with 17 bases between. Germline assignment: CDR1 MNHEY and CDR2 SMNVEV (reference sequence). For the CDR3, the DNA is TGTGCCAGCAGTTTTTTTGGAGGGGAAGGCGACGAGCAGTACTTC. Translating gives CASSFFGGEGDEQYF.

The chain is built from TRBV11-2 and TRBJ1-1; 7 bases are a match to TRBD1. V lost 7 bases and J lost 0; bases outside the gene matches: 5. The CDR3 covers 14 residues. CDR1 SGHAT and CDR2 FQNNGV come from the germline V gene. The CDR3 loop is CASNPQGVNTEAFF. DNA for the CDR3: TGTGCCAGCAACCCTCAGGGGGTGAACACTGAAGCTTTCTTT.

The chain is built from TRBV19 and TRBJ1-2; the D is unclear. The CDR3 consists of 14 residues. The ends were cut back, 5 bases at V and 4 bases at J, with 14 bases in the middle. Looked up from germline, CDR1 is LNHDA and CDR2 is SQIVND (reference sequence). CDR3 sequence (DNA): TGTGCCAGTAGTTCTACCCCGGGAGGCTATGGCTACACCTTC. Protein: CASSSTPGGYGYTF.

Note on this clone: Different DNA sequences within this sample yield the same CDR3. The DNA of the CDR3 is TGTGCCAGCAGTTGGACAGGGGACAATCAGCCCCAGCATTTT. Translation gives CASSWTGDNQPQHF. The gene calls are TRBV27 and TRBJ1-5; 9 bases fit TRBD1. Germline CDR1 MNHEY, CDR2 SMNVEV (reference sequence). The CDR3 contains 14 residues. Trimming removed 4 bases from V and 3 bases from J; junction bases left unmatched: 1.

The CDR3: CASSLEGGNYGYTF. CDR3 nucleotides: TGCGCCAGCAGCTTGGAGGGGGGGAACTATGGCTACACCTTC. The gene calls are TRBV5-1 and TRBJ1-2; possibly TRBD1 for D (6 bases). In germline, CDR1 is SGHRS, CDR2 YFSETQ. Trimming removed 0 bases from V and 2 bases from J, with 8 bases in between. The CDR3 contains 14 residues.

The rearrangement joins TRBV6-5 to TRBJ2-2; D is unclear. Germline V lookup: CDR1 MNHEY, CDR2 SVGAGI. The CDR3 runs to 15 residues. Trimming removed 0 bases at V and 9 bases at J, with 14 bases between. Here the CDR3 reads CASSYSNAGTRELFF. In nucleotides, the CDR3 is TGTGCCAGCAGTTACTCGAATGCCGGTACCAGGGAGCTGTTTTTT.

Points on this clone: The sample contains more than one DNA sequence encoding this CDR3. This chain uses TRBV5-1 with TRBJ2-1; 9 bases are shared with TRBD1. V was clipped by 0 bases and J by 4 bases; unmatched bases: 2. The CDR3 has 15 residues. CDR1 and CDR2 (germline): SGHRS, YFSETQ. CDR3 in DNA: TGCGCCAGCAGCTTGGTTGGGACAGGGTACAATGAGCAGTTCTTC. Translation: CASSLVGTGYNEQFF.

The genes are TRBV7-2 and TRBJ1-2, with a tentative D call TRBD1 (5 bases). Per the germline V gene, CDR1 is SGHTA and CDR2 is FQGNSA. The CDR3 is made up of 16 amino acids. V lost 4 bases to trimming and J lost 3 bases, with 18 bases between them. CDR3 residues: CASSSRGGAVDYGYTF. For the CDR3, the DNA is TGTGCCAGCAGCTCGCGAGGAGGGGCTGTGGACTATGGCTACACCTTC.

The chain couples TRBV9 to TRBJ1-2, with no clear D. CDR1 is SGDLS, CDR2 YYNGEE, per germline. V was clipped by 4 bases and J by 4 bases, with 14 bases between them. This CDR3 has 14 residues. The CDR3 bases are TGTGCCAGCAGCCTCGGAGCGCCTGTCTATGGCTACACCTTC. Translating it yields CASSLGAPVYGYTF.

V gene TRBV10-2 combines with J gene TRBJ2-7; D unresolved. Germline V CDR1 and CDR2: WSHSY, SAAADI. This CDR3 comprises 13 residues. The germline V and J ends were trimmed by 3 bases and 9 bases, with 15 bases remaining between them. CDR3 DNA: TGCGCCAGCAGTGAAGAAGCCTTTTATGGGCAGTACTTC. As protein: CASSEEAFYGQYF.

V usage is TRBV18 and J usage is TRBJ1-1, with 9 bases matching TRBD1. V shed 5 bases and J 1 base; nucleotides not matched to a gene: 5. The germline gives CDR1 KGHSH, CDR2 LQKENI. The CDR3 length is 15 residues. CDR3 in DNA: TGTGCCAGCTCAGAGGGGACAGGGAGGAACACTGAAGCTTTCTTT. Protein: CASSEGTGRNTEAFF.